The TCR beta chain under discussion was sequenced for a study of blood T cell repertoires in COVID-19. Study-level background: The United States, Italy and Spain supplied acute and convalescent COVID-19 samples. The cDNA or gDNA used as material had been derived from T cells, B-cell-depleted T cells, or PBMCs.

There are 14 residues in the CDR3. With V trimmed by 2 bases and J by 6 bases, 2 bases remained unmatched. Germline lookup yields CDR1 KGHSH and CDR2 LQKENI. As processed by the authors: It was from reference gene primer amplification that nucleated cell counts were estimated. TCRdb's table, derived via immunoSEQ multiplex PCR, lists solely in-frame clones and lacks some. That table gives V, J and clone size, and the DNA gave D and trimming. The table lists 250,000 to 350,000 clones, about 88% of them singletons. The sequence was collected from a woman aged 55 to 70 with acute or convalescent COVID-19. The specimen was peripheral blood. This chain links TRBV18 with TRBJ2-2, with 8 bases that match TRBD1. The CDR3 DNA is TGTGCCAGCTCACCAGCAGGGGGCTCCGGGGAGCTGTTTTTT. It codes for CASSPAGGSGELFF. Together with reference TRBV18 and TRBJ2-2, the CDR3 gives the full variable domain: NAGVMQNPRHLVRRRGQEARLRCSPMKGHSHVYWYRQLPEEGLKFMVYLQKENIIDESGMPKERFSAEFPKEGPSILRIQQVVRGDSAAYFCASSPAGGSGELFFGEGSRLTVL.